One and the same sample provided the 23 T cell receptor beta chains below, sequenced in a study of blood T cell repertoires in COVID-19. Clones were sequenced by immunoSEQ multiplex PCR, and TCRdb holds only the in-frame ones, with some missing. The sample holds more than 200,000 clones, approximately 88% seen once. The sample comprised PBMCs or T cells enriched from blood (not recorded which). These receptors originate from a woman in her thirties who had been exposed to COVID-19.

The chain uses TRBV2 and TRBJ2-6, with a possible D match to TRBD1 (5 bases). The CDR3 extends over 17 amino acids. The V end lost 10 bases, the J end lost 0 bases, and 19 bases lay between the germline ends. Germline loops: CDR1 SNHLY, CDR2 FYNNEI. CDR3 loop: CATWGPSPFSGANVLTF. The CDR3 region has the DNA TGTGCCACCTGGGGCCCCTCCCCTTTCTCTGGGGCCAACGTCCTGACTTTC.

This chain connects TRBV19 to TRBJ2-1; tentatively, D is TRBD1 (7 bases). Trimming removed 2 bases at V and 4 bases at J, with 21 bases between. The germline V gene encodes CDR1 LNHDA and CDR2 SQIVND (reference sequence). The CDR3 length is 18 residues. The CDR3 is CASSIRITGAGLYNEQFF. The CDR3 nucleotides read TGTGCCAGTAGTATACGAATTACAGGGGCGGGGTTATACAATGAGCAGTTCTTC.

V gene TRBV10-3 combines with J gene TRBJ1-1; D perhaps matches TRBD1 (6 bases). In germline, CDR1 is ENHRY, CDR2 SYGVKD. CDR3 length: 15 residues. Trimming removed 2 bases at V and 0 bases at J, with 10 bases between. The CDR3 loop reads CAISESRGMNTEAFF. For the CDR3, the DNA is TGTGCCATCAGTGAGAGTAGGGGGATGAACACTGAAGCTTTCTTT.

Here the CDR3 DNA reads TGCGCCAGCAGCTTTTCCAATAAAATCGGCGGAGAGACCCAGTACTTC. As protein: CASSFSNKIGGETQYF. The V gene is TRBV5-1, the J gene TRBJ2-5, with unresolved D. Looked up from germline, CDR1 is SGHRS and CDR2 is YFSETQ. V dropped 2 bases and J dropped 4 bases, with 18 bases sitting between them. CDR3 length: 16 residues.

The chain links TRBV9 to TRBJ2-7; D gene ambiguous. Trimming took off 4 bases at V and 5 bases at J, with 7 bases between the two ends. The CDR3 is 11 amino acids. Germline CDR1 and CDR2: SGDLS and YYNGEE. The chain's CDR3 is CASSPPDEQYF. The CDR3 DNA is TGTGCCAGCAGCCCTCCCGACGAGCAGTACTTC.

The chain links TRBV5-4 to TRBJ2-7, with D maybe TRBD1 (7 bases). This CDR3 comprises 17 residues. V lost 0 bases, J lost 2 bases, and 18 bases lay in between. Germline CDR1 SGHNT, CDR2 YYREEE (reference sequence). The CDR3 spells CASSLGGGAGQPYEQYF. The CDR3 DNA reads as TGTGCCAGCAGCTTGGGGGGCGGGGCGGGACAGCCCTACGAGCAGTACTTC.

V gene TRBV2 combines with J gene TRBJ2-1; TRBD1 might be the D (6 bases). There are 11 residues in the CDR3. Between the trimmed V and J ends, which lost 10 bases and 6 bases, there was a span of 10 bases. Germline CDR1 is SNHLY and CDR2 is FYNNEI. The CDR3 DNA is TGTGCCAAACAGGGAAGCAATGAGCAGTTCTTC. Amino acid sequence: CAKQGSNEQFF.

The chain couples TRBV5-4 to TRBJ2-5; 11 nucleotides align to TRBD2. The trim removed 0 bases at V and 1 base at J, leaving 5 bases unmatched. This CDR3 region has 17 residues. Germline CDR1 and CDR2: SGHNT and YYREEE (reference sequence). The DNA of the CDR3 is TGTGCCAGCAGCTTGGGGCTAGCGGGAGGCACCCAAGAGACCCAGTACTTC. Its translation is CASSLGLAGGTQETQYF.

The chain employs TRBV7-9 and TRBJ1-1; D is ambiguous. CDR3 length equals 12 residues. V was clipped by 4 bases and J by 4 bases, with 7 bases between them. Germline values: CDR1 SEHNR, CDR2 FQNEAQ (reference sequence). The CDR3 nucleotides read TGTGCCAGCAGCTCCCTTCGCACTGAAGCTTTCTTT. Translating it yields CASSSLRTEAFF.

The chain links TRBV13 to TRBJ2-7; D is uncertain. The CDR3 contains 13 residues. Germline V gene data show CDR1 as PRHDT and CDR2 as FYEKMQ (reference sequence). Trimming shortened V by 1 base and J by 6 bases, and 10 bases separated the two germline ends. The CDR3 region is CASSLALRGEQYF. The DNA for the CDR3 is TGTGCCAGCAGCTTAGCTCTACGCGGCGAGCAGTACTTC.

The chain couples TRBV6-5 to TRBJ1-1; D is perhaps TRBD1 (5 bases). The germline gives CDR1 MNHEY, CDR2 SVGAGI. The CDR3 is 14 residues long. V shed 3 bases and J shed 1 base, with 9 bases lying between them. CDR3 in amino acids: CASSYKGPNTEAFF. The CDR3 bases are TGTGCCAGCAGTTATAAGGGGCCGAACACTGAAGCTTTCTTT.

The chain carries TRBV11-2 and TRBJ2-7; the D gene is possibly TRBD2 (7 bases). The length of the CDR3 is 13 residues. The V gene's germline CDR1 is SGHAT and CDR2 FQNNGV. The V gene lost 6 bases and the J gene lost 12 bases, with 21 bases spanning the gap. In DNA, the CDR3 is TGTGCCAGCAGAGAAGGGGGGGCTAGCCCGTCGTACTTC. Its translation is CASREGGASPSYF.

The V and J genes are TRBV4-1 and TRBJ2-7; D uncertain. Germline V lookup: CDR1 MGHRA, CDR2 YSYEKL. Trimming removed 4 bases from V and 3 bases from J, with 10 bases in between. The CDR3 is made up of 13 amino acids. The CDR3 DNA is TGCGCCAGCAGCCCACAGACCCGCTACGAGCAGTACTTC. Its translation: CASSPQTRYEQYF.

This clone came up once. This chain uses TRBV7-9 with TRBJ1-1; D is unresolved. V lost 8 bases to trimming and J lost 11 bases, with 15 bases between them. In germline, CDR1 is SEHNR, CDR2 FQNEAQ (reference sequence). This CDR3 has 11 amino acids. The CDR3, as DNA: TGTGCCAGCGCTAGTGCGTATTTCGCTTTCTTT. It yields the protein CASASAYFAFF.

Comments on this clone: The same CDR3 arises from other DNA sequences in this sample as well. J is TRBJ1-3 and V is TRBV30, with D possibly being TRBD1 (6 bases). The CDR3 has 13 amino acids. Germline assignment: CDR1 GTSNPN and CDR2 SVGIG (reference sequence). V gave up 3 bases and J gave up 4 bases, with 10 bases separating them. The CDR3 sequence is CAWSGGLGNTIYF. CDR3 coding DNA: TGTGCCTGGAGCGGGGGGCTAGGAAACACCATATATTTT.

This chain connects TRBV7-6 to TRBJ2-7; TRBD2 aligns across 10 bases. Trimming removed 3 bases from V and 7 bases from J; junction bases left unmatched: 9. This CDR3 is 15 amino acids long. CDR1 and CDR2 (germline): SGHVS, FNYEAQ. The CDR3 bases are TGTGCCAGCAGCTTTCTAGCGGGAGAATATTGGGAGCAGTACTTC. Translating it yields CASSFLAGEYWEQYF.

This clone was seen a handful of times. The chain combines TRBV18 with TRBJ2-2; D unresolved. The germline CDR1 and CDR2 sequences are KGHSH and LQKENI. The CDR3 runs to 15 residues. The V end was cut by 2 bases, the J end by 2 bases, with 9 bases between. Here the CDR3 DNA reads TGTGCCAGCTCACCAACACAGAAAAACACCGGGGAGCTGTTTTTT. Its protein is CASSPTQKNTGELFF.

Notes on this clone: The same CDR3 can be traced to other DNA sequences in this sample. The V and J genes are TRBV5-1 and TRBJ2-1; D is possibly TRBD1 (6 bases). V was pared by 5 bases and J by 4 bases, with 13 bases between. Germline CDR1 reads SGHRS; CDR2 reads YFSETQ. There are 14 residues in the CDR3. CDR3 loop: CASSLQGSYNEQFF. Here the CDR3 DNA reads TGCGCCAGCAGTTTACAGGGTTCGTACAATGAGCAGTTCTTC.

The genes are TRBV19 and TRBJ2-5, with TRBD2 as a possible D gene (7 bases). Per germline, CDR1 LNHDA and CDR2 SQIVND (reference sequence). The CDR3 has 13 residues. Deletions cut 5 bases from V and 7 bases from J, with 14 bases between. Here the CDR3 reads CASSASRGGTQYF. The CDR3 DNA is TGTGCCAGTAGTGCCTCAAGGGGGGGGACCCAGTACTTC.

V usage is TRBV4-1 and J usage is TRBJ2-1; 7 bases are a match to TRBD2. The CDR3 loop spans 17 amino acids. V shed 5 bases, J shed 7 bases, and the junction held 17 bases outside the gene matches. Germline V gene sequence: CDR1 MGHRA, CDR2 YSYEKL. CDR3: CASSKRHGGGPGNEQFF. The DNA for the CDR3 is TGCGCCAGCAGCAAAAGACATGGGGGAGGGCCGGGTAATGAGCAGTTCTTC.

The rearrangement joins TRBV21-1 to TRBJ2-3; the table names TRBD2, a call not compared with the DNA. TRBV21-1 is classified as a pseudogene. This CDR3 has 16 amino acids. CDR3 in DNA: TGTGCCAGCAGCAAGTGCGGGAGCCCCGGAACAGATACGCAGTATTTT. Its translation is CASSKCGSPGTDTQYF.

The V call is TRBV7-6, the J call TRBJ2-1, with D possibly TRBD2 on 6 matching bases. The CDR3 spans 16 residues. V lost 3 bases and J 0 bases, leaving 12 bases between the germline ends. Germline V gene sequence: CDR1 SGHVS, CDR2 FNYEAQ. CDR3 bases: TGTGCCAGCAGCTTTAGCGGAGCCAGCTCCTACAATGAGCAGTTCTTC. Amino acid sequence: CASSFSGASSYNEQFF.

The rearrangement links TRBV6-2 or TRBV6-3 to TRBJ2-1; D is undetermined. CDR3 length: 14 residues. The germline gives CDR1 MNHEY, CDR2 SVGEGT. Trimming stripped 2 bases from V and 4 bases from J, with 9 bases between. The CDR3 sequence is CASSYGRSYNEQFF. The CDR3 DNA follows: TGTGCCAGCAGTTACGGTCGGTCTTACAATGAGCAGTTCTTC.